The 6 T cell receptor beta chains presented below share a single source sample, sequenced in a study of blood T cell repertoires in COVID-19. The protocol was immunoSEQ multiplex PCR, while the TCRdb copy is restricted to in-frame clones and leaves out a portion. Of about 73,000 clones in the sample, approximately 71% were seen once. Material: peripheral blood. These receptors all come from a man in his 70s with COVID-19, enrolled during active disease.

The genes are TRBV7-9 and TRBJ2-3, with no clear D. Trimming removed 6 bases at V and 4 bases at J, with 17 bases between. CDR3 size: 15 residues. CDR1 and CDR2 (germline): SEHNR, FQNEAQ (reference sequence). CDR3 in DNA: TGTGCCAGCAGTCTGGTCCCCTCACAGCCAGATACGCAGTATTTT. Its protein product is CASSLVPSQPDTQYF.

The table lists this clone with a few counts. This chain uses TRBV5-6 with TRBJ2-7; D is perhaps TRBD2 (6 bases). Per germline, CDR1 SGHDT and CDR2 YYEEEE. V lost 3 bases to trimming and J lost 1 base, with 20 bases between them. The CDR3 loop spans 17 amino acids. CDR3 sequence: CASSWRLRDSQSYEQYF. CDR3 nucleotide sequence: TGTGCCAGCAGCTGGCGACTACGGGACTCACAATCCTACGAGCAGTACTTC.

The chain joins TRBV28 to TRBJ1-3, with D perhaps TRBD1 (5 bases). This CDR3 spans 16 amino acids. Deletions cut 3 bases from V and 0 bases from J, with 12 bases between. Germline V lookup: CDR1 MDHEN, CDR2 SYDVKM. The CDR3 is CASSFYRGGSGNTIYF. The CDR3 DNA follows: TGTGCCAGCAGTTTTTATCGGGGGGGCTCTGGAAACACCATATATTTT.

The J gene is TRBJ2-7, the V gene TRBV7-6; 10 bases are shared with TRBD1. The V gene end was trimmed by 8 bases and the J gene end by 5 bases; junction bases not matched to a gene: 12. The CDR3 spans 15 residues. CDR1 SGHVS and CDR2 FNYEAQ come from the germline V gene. The CDR3 nucleotides read TGTGCCAGCGGCCTCACGGGACAGGGGTTCGACGAGCAGTACTTC. It translates to CASGLTGQGFDEQYF.

The rearrangement joins TRBV6-6 to TRBJ2-1, with TRBD2 matching 13 bases. Trimming at V came to 5 bases and at J to 8 bases, leaving 9 bases not matched to a gene. Germline CDR1 and CDR2: MNHNY and SVGAGI (reference sequence). The CDR3 is made up of 16 amino acids. DNA of the CDR3: TGTGCCAGCAGTCGAACTAGCGGGAGGGCCGCGTATGAGCAGTTCTTC. Protein sequence: CASSRTSGRAAYEQFF.

This rearrangement joins TRBV5-1 to TRBJ2-2; 9 nucleotides match TRBD1. The germline CDR1 and CDR2 sequences are SGHRS and YFSETQ. This CDR3 comprises 17 residues. The V and J ends lost 0 bases and 4 bases, in that order; junction bases with no gene match: 7. CDR3 amino acids: CASSLVQGAKRTGELFF. CDR3 nucleotides: TGCGCCAGCAGCTTGGTACAGGGGGCTAAACGCACCGGGGAGCTGTTTTTT.